Below are 32 T cell receptor beta chains sequenced from a single sample in a study of blood T cell repertoires in COVID-19. TCRdb's table, derived via immunoSEQ multiplex PCR, lists solely in-frame clones and lacks some. Of 150,000 to 200,000 clones listed, around 81% are singletons. The sequencing input was peripheral blood. Receptors originate from a man in his sixties with active or convalescent COVID-19.

This sequence joins TRBV5-1 and TRBJ1-1, with 12 bases aligning to TRBD1. Germline V lookup: CDR1 SGHRS, CDR2 YFSETQ. CDR3 length: 16 residues. After removal of 0 bases from V and 3 bases from J, the junction contained 3 bases not matched to a gene. The CDR3 loop reads CASSLVGTGGHTEAFF. CDR3 sequence (DNA): TGCGCCAGCAGCTTGGTAGGGACAGGGGGCCACACTGAAGCTTTCTTT.

The chain joins TRBV19 to TRBJ1-3; D is ambiguous. The CDR3 is 14 residues long. With 6 bases removed from V and 0 bases from J, the gap between germline ends came to 9 bases. Germline CDR1 is LNHDA and CDR2 is SQIVND (reference sequence). CDR3 protein: CASRSGGSGNTIYF. The CDR3 nucleotides read TGTGCCAGTAGAAGCGGAGGCTCTGGAAACACCATATATTTT.

This clone has a handful of counts. The V and J genes are TRBV6-5 and TRBJ1-2, with TRBD1 matching over 7 bases. CDR3 length: 12 amino acids. V shed 9 bases, J shed 2 bases, and the junction held 3 bases outside the gene matches. The germline V gene has CDR1 MNHEY and CDR2 SVGAGI. CDR3 nucleotide sequence: TGTGCCAGTGGGGACAGAAACTATGGCTACACCTTC. Its translation: CASGDRNYGYTF.

CDR3 bases: TGTGCCAGCAGTTTACCGAAACAGGGCCTCCAGATTGAAGCTTTCTTT. Encoded protein: CASSLPKQGLQIEAFF. The V gene is TRBV28, the J gene TRBJ1-1; perhaps TRBD1 as D (6 bases). CDR1 MDHEN and CDR2 SYDVKM come from the germline V gene. The CDR3 has 16 residues. Trimming removed 2 bases at V and 7 bases at J, with 20 bases between. Variable domain in full (rest from reference TRBV28 and TRBJ1-1): DVKVTQSSRYLVKRTGEKVFLECVQDMDHENMFWYRQDPGLGLRLIYFSYDVKMKEKGDIPEGYSVSREKKERFSLILESASTNQTSMYLCASSLPKQGLQIEAFFGQGTRLTVV.

The CDR3: CASSGGTGALNTEAFF. CDR3 DNA sequence: TGTGCCAGCAGTGGGGGGACAGGGGCCTTGAACACTGAAGCTTTCTTT. The chain links TRBV6-1 to TRBJ1-1; 10 positions agree with TRBD1. The V gene end was trimmed by 4 bases and the J gene end by 0 bases; junction bases not matched to a gene: 5. Germline CDR1 MNHNS, CDR2 SASEGT. CDR3 length: 16 residues.

V usage is TRBV18 and J usage is TRBJ2-4; perhaps TRBD2 as D (5 bases). Germline CDR1 reads KGHSH; CDR2 reads LQKENI. Trimming took off 2 bases at V and 3 bases at J, with 5 bases between the two ends. The CDR3 consists of 13 residues. The CDR3 reads CASSPGSKNIQYF. In DNA, the CDR3 is TGTGCCAGCTCACCAGGGAGCAAAAACATTCAGTACTTC.

The CDR3 bases are TGTGCCAGCAGCGTACTCGCGGGGGCCCCGTACAATGAGCAGTTCTTC. It translates to CASSVLAGAPYNEQFF. The V call is TRBV9, the J call TRBJ2-1; maybe TRBD2 (7 bases). The CDR3 runs to 16 residues. The V gene's germline CDR1 is SGDLS and CDR2 YYNGEE. Deletions cut 1 base from V and 4 bases from J, with 15 bases between.

V and J are TRBV21-1 and TRBJ2-3; TRBD2, as called in the table, went unchecked against the DNA. TRBV21-1 has pseudogene status. The CDR3 sequence is 18 residues long. CDR3 nucleotide sequence: TGTGCCACCCTGCGGATGGCGGGAGGGCCCCGAATCCCAGATACGCAGTATTTT. This codes for CATLRMAGGPRIPDTQYF.

The V and J genes are TRBV7-2 and TRBJ2-3; the match to TRBD2 covers 11 bases. The CDR3 loop spans 17 amino acids. In germline, CDR1 is SGHTA, CDR2 FQGNSA. Losses at the gene ends were 5 bases for V and 2 bases for J; bases not matched to a gene: 9. CDR3 protein: CASSERTSGLYTDTQYF. The CDR3 nucleotides read TGTGCCAGCAGCGAGCGGACTAGCGGGCTGTACACAGATACGCAGTATTTT.

This chain uses TRBV7-8 with TRBJ2-5, with D tentatively TRBD1 (5 bases). The CDR3 has 14 amino acids. CDR1 is SGHVS, CDR2 FQNEAQ, per germline. The ends were cut back, 5 bases at V and 5 bases at J, with 15 bases in the middle. CDR3 coding DNA: TGTGCCAGCAGCACAGTACGCCCAGGGGAGACCCAGTACTTC. Translated: CASSTVRPGETQYF. Using reference TRBV7-8 and TRBJ2-5 for the parts outside the CDR3, the full variable domain is GAGVSQSPRYKVAKRGQDVALRCDPISGHVSLFWYQQALGQGPEFLTYFQNEAQLDKSGLPSDRFFAERPEGSVSTLKIQRTQQEDSAVYLCASSTVRPGETQYFGPGTRLLVL.

This clone was detected only once. The J gene is TRBJ1-2, the V gene TRBV5-1; 9 bases agree with TRBD1. The germline gives CDR1 SGHRS, CDR2 YFSETQ. This CDR3 is built from 17 residues. Trimming cost V 3 bases and J 4 bases; bases outside gene matches: 13. DNA for the CDR3: TGCGCCAGCAGCTGGCGAATTACAGGGGGCAATATCTATGGCTACACCTTC. This codes for CASSWRITGGNIYGYTF.

The chain employs TRBV5-1 and TRBJ2-7; 8 bases map to TRBD1. The trim removed 2 bases at V and 3 bases at J, leaving 4 bases unmatched. The CDR3 totals 14 residues. The germline V gene has CDR1 SGHRS and CDR2 YFSETQ. The DNA for the CDR3 is TGCGCCAGCAGCTTCGGACAGGGTCTCTACGAGCAGTACTTC. Encoded protein: CASSFGQGLYEQYF.

The chain links TRBV5-5 to TRBJ2-7, with a possible D match to TRBD2 (6 bases). The germline gives CDR1 SGHKS, CDR2 YYEKEE (reference sequence). V shed 6 bases and J shed 2 bases, with 15 bases lying between them. CDR3 size: 14 residues. DNA of the CDR3: TGTGCCAGCACTACCTTCTGGGGGGCCTACGAGCAGTACTTC. This codes for CASTTFWGAYEQYF.

In its sample, this clone was seen once. This sequence joins TRBV7-9 and TRBJ2-7, with D uncertain. The CDR3 extends over 12 amino acids. In germline, CDR1 is SEHNR, CDR2 FQNEAQ (reference sequence). V was shortened by 6 bases and J by 4 bases, with 10 bases between the two germline ends. The CDR3 here is CASSVDGYEQYF. In DNA, the CDR3 is TGTGCCAGCAGTGTTGACGGGTACGAGCAGTACTTC.

The chain combines TRBV28 with TRBJ2-7, with 9 bases aligning to TRBD1. This CDR3 is 12 amino acids long. Losses at the gene ends were 6 bases for V and 6 bases for J; bases not matched to a gene: 3. The germline gives CDR1 MDHEN, CDR2 SYDVKM. The CDR3 bases are TGTGCCAGCAGACCGACAGGGGGCGAGCAGTACTTC. Encoded protein: CASRPTGGEQYF.

V gene TRBV7-2 combines with J gene TRBJ2-1; the match to TRBD2 covers 9 bases. The trim removed 2 bases at V and 0 bases at J, leaving 8 bases unmatched. The CDR3 spans 18 residues. Germline V gene data show CDR1 as SGHTA and CDR2 as FQGNSA. The CDR3 spells CASSLSLAGMSSYNEQFF. The CDR3 coding sequence is TGTGCCAGCAGCTTAAGTCTAGCGGGGATGAGCTCCTACAATGAGCAGTTCTTC.

The chain joins TRBV28 to TRBJ2-7; possible D gene TRBD2, 5 bases. This CDR3 is 14 amino acids long. The germline CDR1 and CDR2 sequences are MDHEN and SYDVKM. V dropped 5 bases and J dropped 9 bases, with 20 bases sitting between them. The CDR3 is CASSIERAQEVQYF. The CDR3 DNA reads TGTGCCAGCAGTATCGAGAGGGCCCAAGAAGTGCAGTACTTC.

The J gene is TRBJ1-5, the V gene TRBV7-9; 7 bases match TRBD1. There are 15 residues in the CDR3. V shed 5 bases and J 5 bases; nucleotides not matched to a gene: 9. The germline V gene has CDR1 SEHNR and CDR2 FQNEAQ (reference sequence). In DNA, the CDR3 is TGTGCCAGCAGCCCGGCCGGGACAGTTGATCAGCCCCAGCATTTT. This translates into CASSPAGTVDQPQHF.

The genes are TRBV7-9 and TRBJ1-1, with 7 nucleotides matching TRBD1. The CDR3 is 13 residues long. Losses at the gene ends were 5 bases for V and 11 bases for J; bases not matched to a gene: 11. Germline CDR1 reads SEHNR; CDR2 reads FQNEAQ (reference sequence). CDR3 residues: CASSPRQGEVAFF. CDR3 coding DNA: TGTGCCAGCAGCCCCCGGCAGGGGGAGGTGGCTTTCTTT. Filled out from reference TRBV7-9 and TRBJ1-1, the complete variable domain reads DTGVSQNPRHKITKRGQNVTFRCDPISEHNRLYWYRQTLGQGPEFLTYFQNEAQLEKSRLLSDRFSAERPKGSFSTLEIQRTEQGDSAMYLCASSPRQGEVAFFGQGTRLTVV.

This chain connects TRBV2 to TRBJ2-1, with 7 bases fitting TRBD1. CDR1 and CDR2 (germline): SNHLY, FYNNEI. The CDR3 has 13 amino acids. J was trimmed by 7 bases and V by 8 bases; bases with no gene match: 8. CDR3 in amino acids: CASLDRARNEQFF. The CDR3 DNA sequence: TGTGCCAGCTTAGACAGGGCTAGGAATGAGCAGTTCTTC.

For the CDR3, the DNA is TGTGCCAGCAGCCCCCTAGCGGGCCACTACGAGCAGTACTTC. It specifies CASSPLAGHYEQYF. The chain carries TRBV2 and TRBJ2-7; 8 bases fit TRBD2. The V gene end was trimmed by 6 bases and the J gene end by 3 bases; junction bases not matched to a gene: 7. The CDR3 consists of 14 residues. Per germline, CDR1 SNHLY and CDR2 FYNNEI.

The rearrangement links TRBV10-3 to TRBJ2-2, with 11 bases that match TRBD2. The CDR3 length is 18 residues. The ends lost 3 bases at V and 4 bases at J; junction bases unmatched: 10. Germline loops: CDR1 ENHRY, CDR2 SYGVKD. CDR3 coding DNA: TGTGCCATCAGTGAATATGTAGCGGGAGGGCCGGGCACCGGGGAGCTGTTTTTT. Residues: CAISEYVAGGPGTGELFF.

This rearrangement joins TRBV24-1 to TRBJ2-1; TRBD1 matches 8 bases. Germline trimming cut 2 bases from V and 6 bases from J; bases unmatched to any gene: 11. Germline V lookup: CDR1 KGHDR, CDR2 SFDVKD. The CDR3 spans 17 residues. The DNA of the CDR3 is TGTGCCACCAGTGATTCCGCCGCGCCTGACAGGGGCAATGAGCAGTTCTTC. This sequence encodes CATSDSAAPDRGNEQFF.

This sequence joins TRBV11-2 and TRBJ2-5; a weak D match, TRBD1 (6 bases). Germline-derived CDR1 and CDR2 are SGHAT and FQNNGV. Between the trimmed V and J ends, which lost 3 bases and 0 bases, there was a span of 20 bases. The CDR3 is 18 amino acids. CDR3 residues: CASSFSPKGRGYQETQYF. CDR3 nucleotides: TGTGCCAGCAGCTTCTCCCCGAAGGGCAGGGGATACCAAGAGACCCAGTACTTC.

This chain links TRBV5-1 with TRBJ2-1, with a possible D match to TRBD2 (7 bases). CDR1 is SGHRS and CDR2 is YFSETQ in the germline V gene. With 3 bases removed from V and 8 bases from J, the gap between germline ends came to 15 bases. This CDR3 spans 14 amino acids. CDR3 amino acids: CASSSGRGKDEQFF. The CDR3 nucleotides are TGCGCCAGCAGCTCGGGGAGGGGGAAGGATGAGCAGTTCTTC.

V is TRBV5-1 and J is TRBJ1-1, with a possible D match to TRBD1 (5 bases). Germline CDR1 reads SGHRS; CDR2 reads YFSETQ. Trimming removed 4 bases at V and 4 bases at J, with 8 bases between. CDR3 length: 12 amino acids. Here the CDR3 reads CASSPGGTEAFF. The CDR3 nucleotides read TGCGCCAGCAGCCCCGGGGGCACTGAAGCTTTCTTT.

This chain joins TRBV7-3 and TRBJ2-2; D is possibly TRBD2 (6 bases). The CDR3 totals 15 residues. V lost 4 bases and J 5 bases, leaving 14 bases between the germline ends. Germline V gives CDR1 SGHTA, CDR2 FQGTGA. The CDR3: CASSSDAGGTGELFF. CDR3 coding DNA: TGTGCCAGCAGCTCAGACGCCGGAGGGACCGGGGAGCTGTTTTTT. The full variable domain, with the rest looked up from reference TRBV7-3 and TRBJ2-2, is GAGVSQTPSNKVTEKGKYVELRCDPISGHTALYWYRQSLGQGPEFLIYFQGTGAADDSGLPNDRFFAVRPEGSVSTLKIQRTERGDSAVYLCASSSDAGGTGELFFGEGSRLTVL.

This chain connects TRBV5-1 to TRBJ2-2; possibly TRBD1 for D (6 bases). The CDR3 consists of 15 residues. The germline gives CDR1 SGHRS, CDR2 YFSETQ. V was cut by 0 bases and J by 5 bases, with 11 bases left in between. CDR3 protein: CASSLVQGTTGELFF. CDR3 DNA: TGCGCCAGCAGCTTGGTACAGGGAACGACCGGGGAGCTGTTTTTT.

The chain uses TRBV2 and TRBJ2-5, with a possible D match to TRBD1 (5 bases). V dropped 1 base and J dropped 2 bases, with 11 bases sitting between them. CDR3 length equals 15 residues. Germline V gene sequence: CDR1 SNHLY, CDR2 FYNNEI. CDR3 nucleotides: TGTGCCAGCAGTGAAGGGGTTCCAGGGCAAGAGACCCAGTACTTC. Protein product: CASSEGVPGQETQYF. Variable domain in full (rest from reference TRBV2 and TRBJ2-5): EPEVTQTPSHQVTQMGQEVILRCVPISNHLYFYWYRQILGQKVEFLVSFYNNEISEKSEIFDDQFSVERPDGSNFTLKIRSTKLEDSAMYFCASSEGVPGQETQYFGPGTRLLVL.

The rearrangement joins TRBV6-2 or TRBV6-3 to TRBJ1-6; tentative D call: TRBD1 (6 bases). Between the trimmed V and J ends, which lost 0 bases and 0 bases, there was a span of 12 bases. CDR3 length: 18 amino acids. Germline V CDR1 and CDR2: MNHEY, SVGEGT. The CDR3 here is CASSYSRGQSSYNSPLHF. Here the CDR3 DNA reads TGTGCCAGCAGTTACTCAAGAGGACAGAGCTCCTATAATTCACCCCTCCACTTT.

The chain recombines TRBV5-1 with TRBJ2-7; 7 bases fit TRBD1. The CDR3 runs to 12 residues. CDR1 and CDR2 (germline): SGHRS, YFSETQ. J gave up 3 bases and V 4 bases, and 1 base lay outside the gene matches. DNA of the CDR3: TGCGCCAGCAGCAGGGACAGCTACGAGCAGTACTTC. Encoded protein: CASSRDSYEQYF.

The chain carries TRBV10-1 and TRBJ1-1; possible D gene TRBD1, 5 bases. The CDR3 has 14 residues. Germline V lookup: CDR1 WNHNN, CDR2 SYGVQD (reference sequence). V was shortened by 4 bases and J by 11 bases, with 20 bases between the two germline ends. CDR3 sequence (DNA): TGCGCCAGCAGTGCAGGGCGTTTCAGCTCCTGGGCTTTCTTT. Translation: CASSAGRFSSWAFF.